This entry describes one TCR beta chain. The antigen is unknown. Using immunoSEQ multiplex PCR, the repertoire was profiled, and TCRdb retains in-frame clones only, with some absent. The sample carries 250,000 to 350,000 clones, roughly 88% recorded once. The data were taken from a study of cytomegalovirus exposure and HLA in healthy donors. General study results and limits: The study found most TCR sequences rare, yet found some public TCRs in many donors. In vitro confirmation showed three CMV-associated chains to be CMV antigen specific. The investigators catalogued 164 TCR beta chains as cytomegalovirus-associated. The classifier reportedly diagnosed cytomegalovirus status with high sensitivity and specificity.

Germline loops: CDR1 MGHRA, CDR2 YSYEKL. Trimming cost V 1 base and J 5 bases, with 14 bases left between them. This CDR3 spans 15 amino acids. This clonotype was obtained from a woman under 30 in good health and CMV-seronegative. Sample: PBMCs. V usage is TRBV4-1 and J usage is TRBJ1-1; perhaps TRBD1 as D (5 bases). CDR3: CASSQGLGGWTEAFF. The CDR3 nucleotides read TGCGCCAGCAGCCAAGGTTTGGGGGGATGGACTGAAGCTTTCTTT.